The next 7 T cell receptor beta chains were all read from a single sample in a study of neurological immune-mediated disorders. TCRdb reanalysed the 5' RACE reads using MiXCR and keeps one entry per CDR3 protein. The sample has approximately 48,000 distinct CDR3 sequences; just over 3% are singletons. The material sequenced was PBMCs. Source of these receptors: a woman aged 50 to 60 with multiple sclerosis.

This clonotype was counted at least ten times. J is TRBJ2-3 and V is TRBV6-1, with TRBD1 matching 9 bases. Germline V gives CDR1 MNHNS, CDR2 SASEGT. With 4 bases clipped from V and 2 bases from J, the junction kept 7 bases outside the gene matches. This CDR3 has 16 amino acids. DNA of the CDR3: TGTGCCAGCAGTGTGCCGGGACAGGGATACACAGATACGCAGTATTTT. Translation gives CASSVPGQGYTDTQYF.

This clonotype was counted many times. The chain recombines TRBV25-1 with TRBJ2-7; 7 bases agree with TRBD1. CDR1 MGHDK and CDR2 SYGVNS come from the germline V gene. The CDR3 sequence is 12 residues long. Losses at the gene ends were 8 bases for V and 3 bases for J; bases not matched to a gene: 4. CDR3 in amino acids: CASGTAYYEQYF. Here the CDR3 DNA reads TGTGCCAGCGGGACAGCTTACTACGAGCAGTACTTC.

In this sample, this clonotype turned up many times. This chain connects TRBV10-2 to TRBJ2-1; D gene uncertain. Germline CDR1 reads WSHSY; CDR2 reads SAAADI. This CDR3 region has 15 residues. V lost 7 bases and J 8 bases, leaving 21 bases between the germline ends. DNA of the CDR3: TGCGCCAGCAAACTAAAGCACCTGTCAGGCGATGAGCAGTTCTTC. Encoded protein: CASKLKHLSGDEQFF.

This clonotype was detected ten times or more. The chain combines TRBV10-3 with TRBJ2-3; no reliable D call. The CDR3 is 16 amino acids. V lost 4 bases and J lost 2, with 16 bases in between. Germline CDR1 reads ENHRY; CDR2 reads SYGVKD. The chain's CDR3 is CAISAIRAQATDTQYF. The DNA for the CDR3 is TGTGCCATCAGTGCTATAAGAGCCCAAGCCACAGATACGCAGTATTTT.

This clonotype was found many times. The J gene is TRBJ1-1, the V gene TRBV5-6; TRBD1 is a possible D gene (6 bases). Germline V gene sequence: CDR1 SGHDT, CDR2 YYEEEE. CDR3 length: 13 residues. The V and J ends lost 4 bases and 1 base respectively, with 8 bases between them. DNA of the CDR3: TGTGCCAGCAGCGTGGACAGGAACACTGAAGCTTTCTTT. Its protein product is CASSVDRNTEAFF.

This clonotype showed up many times. This sequence joins TRBV18 and TRBJ1-1; 9 bases agree with TRBD1. In germline, CDR1 is KGHSH, CDR2 LQKENI. The J segment lost 4 bases and the V segment lost 6 bases, leaving 6 bases of the junction unmatched. CDR3 length equals 14 residues. CDR3 nucleotide sequence: TGTGCCAGCTCCCAGACAGGGGGACCCACTGAAGCTTTCTTT. Translated: CASSQTGGPTEAFF.

This clonotype appeared many times. This chain connects TRBV3-1 to TRBJ2-5, with 7 bases lining up with TRBD1. CDR3 length: 15 amino acids. The germline V gene has CDR1 LGHDT and CDR2 YNNKEL (reference sequence). V shed 3 bases, J shed 5 bases, and the junction held 9 bases outside the gene matches. As DNA, the CDR3 is TGTGCCAGCAGCCACAGGACAGGAACCCTCGAGACCCAGTACTTC. Its protein product is CASSHRTGTLETQYF.